This T cell receptor beta chain was identified in a study of cytomegalovirus exposure and HLA in healthy donors. Sequencing was performed with immunoSEQ multiplex PCR; in TCRdb, only in-frame clones are kept and a portion is missing. The table shows over 120,000 clones, with 75% to 90% occurring only once. CDR1 MNHEY and CDR2 SMNVEV come from the germline V gene (reference sequence). Trimming pared 5 bases from V and 2 bases from J, leaving 13 bases between. This CDR3 region has 14 residues. The genes are TRBV27 and TRBJ2-7; a possible D gene is TRBD1 (6 bases). The TCR sequence derives from a woman between 25 and 40 years old in good health and CMV-seropositive. Input material: PBMCs. The CDR3 loop reads CASSPWTETYEQYF. The CDR3 nucleotides are TGTGCCAGCAGTCCCTGGACAGAGACCTACGAGCAGTACTTC.